This T cell receptor beta chain was recorded in a study of a mutant IDH1 vaccine in newly diagnosed glioma. Study at large: Treated patients had a mean age of about 44 years and a sex split that was around 60% male and 37.5% female. Patients had received radiotherapy, temozolomide, or both previously, most receiving both.

Described time point: week 11, during vaccination. Vaccination used 300 ug of mutant IDH1 20-mer peptide per dose, with topical imiquimod. To note about this clone: The antigen remains undetermined.

The CDR3 is 15 residues long. V dropped 2 bases and J dropped 4; count of bases not matched to a gene: 7. CDR1 SGHKS and CDR2 YYEKEE come from the germline V gene (reference sequence). The data were produced by immunoSEQ multiplex PCR, yet TCRdb's version contains in-frame clones alone and is incomplete. The profile covers tens of thousands of clones, with roughly 84% appearing a single time and about 9% taken by the ten largest. The genes are TRBV5-5 and TRBJ2-3; 7 bases line up with TRBD2. The starting material was PBMCs, obtained from a glioma patient whose treatment included an IDH1 peptide vaccine. This receptor was obtained from a woman between 45 and 60 years old with glioma. The CDR3: CASSLLTSPPDTQYF. The CDR3 DNA reads as TGTGCCAGCAGCTTATTGACTAGCCCCCCAGATACGCAGTATTTT. The full variable domain, rest sourced from reference TRBV5-5 and TRBJ2-3, is DAGVTQSPTHLIKTRGQQVTLRCSPISGHKSVSWYQQVLGQGPQFIFQYYEKEERGRGNFPDRFSARQFPNYSSELNVNALLLGDSALYLCASSLLTSPPDTQYFGPGTRLTVL.